This TCR beta chain was obtained from a study of T cells in Graves' hyperthyroidism and ophthalmopathy. Study findings and constraints: Also found in blood were most expanded thyroid clonotypes above 0.001.

TCR beta CDR3 sequences were amplified from RNA transcripts. First-round RT-PCR of the TCR CDR3 relied on the HTBI primer set. Via MiXCR, TCRdb re-called the multiplex PCR reads, giving one row per CDR3 protein. Of hundreds of thousands of distinct CDR3 sequences listed, about 24% are singletons. The V gene end was trimmed by 0 bases and the J gene end by 6 bases; junction bases not matched to a gene: 3. This CDR3 has 16 residues. The germline V gene has CDR1 SGHTA and CDR2 FQGNSA. This clonotype was seen many times. Its target is unknown. This sequence was found in a woman in her forties with Graves' ophthalmopathy. Sample: blood. V gene TRBV7-2 combines with J gene TRBJ2-7; 15 positions match TRBD2. The CDR3 loop reads CASSLAGTSGRSEQYF. The CDR3 DNA reads as TGTGCCAGCAGCTTAGCCGGGACTAGCGGGAGGTCCGAGCAGTACTTC.